The 22 T cell receptor beta chains listed next were all sequenced from one sample in a study of radiotherapy plus CTLA-4 blockade in lung cancer. Using immunoSEQ multiplex PCR, the repertoire was profiled, and TCRdb retains in-frame clones only, with some absent. Among around 30,000 clones, around 70% were seen once, and the ten largest hold 3.5% to 4.5%. The source was peripheral blood, collected from a patient treated with radiotherapy plus ipilimumab. The receptor source for this set is a human donor with non-small cell lung cancer who had stable disease on radiotherapy plus ipilimumab.

This chain uses TRBV18 with TRBJ2-2, with 10 nucleotides matching TRBD1. Germline V gene data show CDR1 as KGHSH and CDR2 as LQKENI. There are 16 residues in the CDR3. J gave up 5 bases and V 3 bases, and 6 bases lay outside the gene matches. The CDR3 is CASSPTGTGATGELFF. The CDR3 DNA follows: TGTGCCAGCTCACCGACCGGGACAGGGGCAACCGGGGAGCTGTTTTTT.

The chain links TRBV25-1 to TRBJ1-1, with D unclear. The ends were cut back, 1 base at V and 1 base at J, with 4 bases in the middle. Germline values: CDR1 MGHDK, CDR2 SYGVNS. This CDR3 contains 13 residues. This chain's CDR3 is CASSEWANTEAFF. Written as DNA, the CDR3 is TGTGCCAGCAGTGAATGGGCGAACACTGAAGCTTTCTTT.

The chain joins TRBV5-1 to TRBJ2-3, with D maybe TRBD1 (5 bases). Germline loops: CDR1 SGHRS, CDR2 YFSETQ. The CDR3 extends over 14 amino acids. Deletions cut 1 base from V and 2 bases from J, with 8 bases between. The chain's CDR3 is CASSLTGNTDTQYF. In DNA form, the CDR3 reads TGCGCCAGCAGCTTGACAGGAAACACAGATACGCAGTATTTT.

This clone occurred once. The V gene is TRBV11-2, the J gene TRBJ2-1; 14 bases are shared with TRBD2. V trimming: 2 bases; J trimming: 7 bases; junction bases outside the gene matches: 4. The CDR3 sequence is 16 residues long. The germline V gene has CDR1 SGHAT and CDR2 FQNNGV. CDR3 coding DNA: TGTGCCAGCAGCTTATCCCGGACTAGCGGGAGGAATGAGCAGTTCTTC. It is translated as CASSLSRTSGRNEQFF.

This clone was seen a single time. This chain connects TRBV2 to TRBJ1-5, with D perhaps TRBD1 (6 bases). From germline, CDR1 is SNHLY and CDR2 FYNNEI. V was clipped by 5 bases and J by 0 bases, with 17 bases between them. This CDR3 is 17 amino acids long. The CDR3 nucleotides read TGTGCCAGCAGTTCTATAAGGGGGGCGTATAGCAATCAGCCCCAGCATTTT. Translation: CASSSIRGAYSNQPQHF.

V is TRBV5-6 and J is TRBJ2-7; 7 nucleotides match TRBD1. Germline lookup yields CDR1 SGHDT and CDR2 YYEEEE. J was trimmed by 1 base and V by 2 bases; bases with no gene match: 9. The length of the CDR3 is 16 residues. The CDR3 is CASSFSRDRKSYEQYF. The CDR3 coding sequence is TGTGCCAGCAGCTTCTCCCGGGACAGAAAATCCTACGAGCAGTACTTC. The variable domain in full, completed from reference TRBV5-6 and TRBJ2-7, reads DAGVTQSPTHLIKTRGQQVTLRCSPKSGHDTVSWYQQALGQGPQFIFQYYEEEERQRGNFPDRFSGHQFPNYSSELNVNALLLGDSALYLCASSFSRDRKSYEQYFGPGTRLTVT.

The chain joins TRBV5-1 to TRBJ1-5, with 7 bases fitting TRBD1. The germline V gene encodes CDR1 SGHRS and CDR2 YFSETQ. Trimming removed 4 bases from V and 3 bases from J; junction bases left unmatched: 7. The CDR3 contains 15 residues. This CDR3 is CASSPAGGNNQPQHF. The CDR3 nucleotides are TGCGCCAGCAGCCCCGCAGGGGGAAACAATCAGCCCCAGCATTTT.

CDR3 DNA: TGTGCCAGCAGTGAAAAACTCGTCACCGGGGAGCAGTACTTC. Its protein is CASSEKLVTGEQYF. The chain uses TRBV6-1 and TRBJ2-7; D unclear. V lost 2 bases, J lost 7 bases, and 15 bases lay in between. Germline CDR1 is MNHNS and CDR2 is SASEGT. The CDR3 length is 14 residues.

The genes are TRBV27 and TRBJ2-3, with a tentative D call TRBD1 (6 bases). The V gene's germline CDR1 is MNHEY and CDR2 SMNVEV (reference sequence). The CDR3 contains 14 residues. Trimming took off 9 bases at V and 2 bases at J, with 15 bases between the two ends. The CDR3 region is CASQKGVNTDTQYF. CDR3 DNA: TGTGCCAGTCAGAAGGGGGTGAACACAGATACGCAGTATTTT.

The chain links TRBV2 to TRBJ2-1; 8 positions match TRBD1. In germline, CDR1 is SNHLY, CDR2 FYNNEI. This CDR3 comprises 16 residues. V shed 8 bases and J 6 bases; nucleotides not matched to a gene: 15. For the CDR3, the DNA is TGTGCCAGCTCGAGCAGGGCAGGGGGCACATTCAATGAGCAGTTCTTC. As protein: CASSSRAGGTFNEQFF.

With respect to this clone: This sample also contains other DNA sequences that code for the same CDR3. V usage is TRBV7-9 and J usage is TRBJ2-1; 8 bases fit TRBD2. Trimming removed 2 bases from V and 7 bases from J; junction bases left unmatched: 4. Per germline, CDR1 SEHNR and CDR2 FQNEAQ (reference sequence). The CDR3 has 14 residues. CDR3 region: CASSLSGSGNEQFF. The CDR3 DNA reads TGTGCCAGCAGCTTAAGCGGGAGTGGGAATGAGCAGTTCTTC. The complete variable domain, with remaining parts taken from reference TRBV7-9 and TRBJ2-1, reads DTGVSQNPRHKITKRGQNVTFRCDPISEHNRLYWYRQTLGQGPEFLTYFQNEAQLEKSRLLSDRFSAERPKGSFSTLEIQRTEQGDSAMYLCASSLSGSGNEQFFGPGTRLTVL.

The chain carries TRBV5-8 and TRBJ2-5; D gene ambiguous. Looked up from germline, CDR1 is SGHTS and CDR2 is YDEGEE. V dropped 4 bases and J dropped 5 bases, with 6 bases sitting between them. There are 11 residues in the CDR3. This chain's CDR3 is CASSGRETQYF. CDR3 in DNA: TGTGCCAGCAGCGGACGGGAGACCCAGTACTTC.

This chain uses TRBV18 with TRBJ1-5; weak D call: TRBD1 (6 bases). This CDR3 is 13 amino acids long. Germline assignment: CDR1 KGHSH and CDR2 LQKENI. Trimming stripped 3 bases from V and 6 bases from J, with 9 bases between. In nucleotides, the CDR3 is TGTGCCAGCTCACCCGACAGGACTCAGCCCCAGCATTTT. Residues: CASSPDRTQPQHF.

The chain has TRBV28 and TRBJ1-2; possibly TRBD1 for D (5 bases). V was pared by 4 bases and J by 5 bases, with 11 bases between. Germline V gene data show CDR1 as MDHEN and CDR2 as SYDVKM. The CDR3 covers 13 residues. CDR3 DNA: TGTGCCAGCAGTTCCGCAGGGAATTATGGCTACACCTTC. This codes for CASSSAGNYGYTF.

This clone was recorded a few times. The gene calls are TRBV5-1 and TRBJ2-3; 7 nucleotides align to TRBD2. Germline values: CDR1 SGHRS, CDR2 YFSETQ. Trimming took 6 bases from V and 1 from J; bases not matched to a gene: 11. This CDR3 has 16 residues. The CDR3: CASTPAGRTGTDTQYF. The CDR3 DNA sequence: TGCGCCAGCACCCCAGCCGGGAGGACGGGCACAGATACGCAGTATTTT.

V gene TRBV19 combines with J gene TRBJ2-5, with D possibly TRBD2 on 6 matching bases. Per germline, CDR1 LNHDA and CDR2 SQIVND (reference sequence). The V and J ends lost 1 base and 13 bases respectively, with 13 bases between them. The length of the CDR3 is 12 residues. CDR3 in DNA: TGTGCCAGTAGTATAGCGGGGACTGCCTTGTACTTC. This translates into CASSIAGTALYF.

The chain recombines TRBV18 with TRBJ1-2, with D possibly being TRBD1 (5 bases). The CDR3 contains 14 residues. V was pared by 2 bases and J by 3 bases, with 10 bases between. CDR1 and CDR2 from the germline V gene are KGHSH and LQKENI. CDR3 sequence (DNA): TGTGCCAGCTCACCAAGGGACGGCGACTATGGCTACACCTTC. Its translation: CASSPRDGDYGYTF.

As concerns this clone: The sample contains more than one DNA sequence encoding this CDR3. This CDR3 is CASSLEGLAGHEQYF. CDR3 nucleotides: TGTGCCAGCAGCTTAGAGGGGCTAGCGGGTCACGAGCAGTACTTC. The chain joins TRBV11-2 to TRBJ2-7; the match to TRBD2 covers 8 bases. There are 15 residues in the CDR3. Germline lookup yields CDR1 SGHAT and CDR2 FQNNGV. V trimming: 0 bases; J trimming: 5 bases; junction bases outside the gene matches: 6.

The chain joins TRBV28 to TRBJ2-7; D ambiguous. The CDR3 has 13 residues. CDR1 is MDHEN and CDR2 is SYDVKM in the germline V gene. V lost 3 bases to trimming and J lost 3 bases, with 9 bases between them. The CDR3 DNA follows: TGTGCCAGCAGTTTGGGCTATTACTACGAGCAGTACTTC. It translates to CASSLGYYYEQYF.

The chain uses TRBV7-9 and TRBJ2-3, with D perhaps TRBD1 (6 bases). This CDR3 is built from 16 residues. Germline V gives CDR1 SEHNR, CDR2 FQNEAQ (reference sequence). Trimming took off 2 bases at V and 2 bases at J, with 14 bases between the two ends. The DNA of the CDR3 is TGTGCCAGCAGCTTAACAACAGGGCGGCCCACAGATACGCAGTATTTT. Translating it yields CASSLTTGRPTDTQYF.

This chain connects TRBV9 to TRBJ1-2; TRBD1 matches 7 bases. The CDR3 extends over 15 amino acids. Per germline, CDR1 SGDLS and CDR2 YYNGEE. With 3 bases clipped from V and 2 bases from J, the junction kept 7 bases outside the gene matches. CDR3 sequence (DNA): TGTGCCAGCAGCGCTTGGGGCAGGGGGAACTATGGCTACACCTTC. It is translated as CASSAWGRGNYGYTF.

J is TRBJ1-1 and V is TRBV29-1; TRBD1 is a possible D gene (6 bases). Trimming shortened V by 5 bases and J by 1 base, and 14 bases separated the two germline ends. From germline, CDR1 is SQVTM and CDR2 ANQGSEA. This CDR3 has 14 residues. The CDR3 reads CSVKTGKTNTEAFF. Here the CDR3 DNA reads TGCAGCGTTAAAACAGGGAAGACGAACACTGAAGCTTTCTTT.